These T cell receptor beta chains were read from a single sample in a study of cytomegalovirus exposure and HLA in healthy donors. The data were produced by immunoSEQ multiplex PCR, yet TCRdb's version contains in-frame clones alone and is incomplete. Of 100,000 or so clones in the sample, about 13% were seen once. The sequenced sample consisted of PBMCs. These receptors all come from a middle-aged man in good health and CMV-seropositive. The CDR3 runs from the conserved cysteine through the conserved F or W. The D gene is left open where the match is weak. For some rows the clone size is stated as once, few or many, or as a class when expanded; others skip it.

>.|TRBV9|TRBJ1-4|.
CASNTLGGTNEKLFF
TGTGCCAGCAATACCTTAGGGGGAACTAATGAAAAACTGTTTTTT
>few|TRBV7-8|TRBJ1-1|.
CASRQGVGTEAFF
TGTGCCAGCAGGCAGGGCGTGGGCACTGAAGCTTTCTTT
>few|TRBV30|TRBJ1-2|.
CAWSETRGTGYTF
TGTGCCTGGAGTGAAACCCGGGGGACTGGCTACACCTTC
>few|TRBV5-1|TRBJ2-2|.
CASYLGGRLTGELFF
TGCGCCAGTTATCTGGGGGGGCGACTCACCGGGGAGCTGTTTTTT
>.|TRBV30|TRBJ1-1|.
CAWSVGQGTEAFF
TGTGCCTGGAGTGTAGGGCAGGGCACTGAAGCTTTCTTT
>few|TRBV10-3|TRBJ2-3|TRBD2
CAASGRESDTQYF
TGTGCCGCTAGCGGGAGGGAGTCGGATACGCAGTATTTT
>few|TRBV19|TRBJ2-5|.
CASSIGSGETQYF
TGTGCCAGTAGTATAGGCTCAGGAGAGACCCAGTACTTC
>few|TRBV4-1|TRBJ2-7|.
CASSPSEVPSYEQYF
TGCGCCAGCAGCCCTTCAGAGGTTCCCTCCTACGAGCAGTACTTC
>few|TRBV30|TRBJ1-3|.
CAWNPLKFPGNTIYF
TGTGCCTGGAATCCCCTAAAATTTCCTGGAAACACCATATATTTT
>few|TRBV30|TRBJ2-3|.
CAWSVGGPVDTDTQYF
TGTGCCTGGAGTGTAGGAGGACCTGTTGACACAGATACGCAGTATTTT
>.|TRBV4-1|TRBJ1-3|TRBD1
CASSQTGTGNSGNTIYF
TGCGCCAGCAGCCAAACGGGGACAGGGAACTCTGGAAACACCATATATTTT
>many|TRBV5-1|TRBJ2-7|TRBD1
CASSPEGAPTYEQYF
TGCGCCAGCAGCCCCGAGGGGGCCCCGACCTACGAGCAGTACTTC
>.|TRBV30|TRBJ1-3|.
CAWSVMGPGNTIYF
TGTGCCTGGAGTGTAATGGGGCCTGGAAACACCATATATTTT
>.|TRBV5-1|TRBJ1-1|.
CASSQTTGNTEAFF
TGCGCCAGCAGCCAAACGACAGGGAACACTGAAGCTTTCTTT
>.|TRBV4-1|TRBJ2-7|.
CASSQGGQGYEQYF
TGCGCCAGCAGCCAGGGCGGCCAGGGCTACGAGCAGTACTTC
>.|TRBV7-9|TRBJ2-1|TRBD2
CASSLEGLVNEQFF
TGTGCCAGCAGCTTAGAGGGACTAGTGAATGAGCAGTTCTTC
>few|TRBV6-4|TRBJ2-1|TRBD2
CASSAGTSGSYEQFF
TGTGCCAGCAGCGCCGGGACTAGCGGGAGCTATGAGCAGTTCTTC
>.|TRBV29-1|TRBJ2-7|.
CSVDGQTTREQYF
TGCAGCGTTGATGGTCAGACGACACGGGAGCAGTACTTC
>few|TRBV27|TRBJ1-1|.
CASSLKYMNTEAFF
TGTGCCAGCAGTTTAAAATACATGAACACTGAAGCTTTCTTT
>few|TRBV5-8|TRBJ2-3|.
CASETNGIILTDTQYF
TGTGCCAGCGAAACAAACGGGATTATTCTCACAGATACGCAGTATTTT
>.|TRBV7-8|TRBJ2-1|.
CASSLAGGHRNEQFF
TGTGCCAGCAGCTTAGCGGGCGGCCACAGGAATGAGCAGTTCTTC
>few|TRBV9|TRBJ1-2|.
CASSVGPDYNYGYTF
TGTGCCAGCAGCGTAGGTCCAGATTATAACTATGGCTACACCTTC
>few|TRBV27|TRBJ1-1|.
CASSPQIQTGEAFF
TGTGCCAGCAGCCCCCAGATCCAGACGGGAGAAGCTTTCTTT
>few|TRBV28|TRBJ2-1|TRBD2
CASSLAGLAGGRPQFF
TGTGCCAGCAGCCTAGCAGGACTAGCGGGAGGTAGGCCGCAGTTCTTC
>few|TRBV5-1|TRBJ2-7|TRBD1
CASSSVQGTYEQYF
TGCGCCAGCAGCTCAGTACAGGGGACCTACGAGCAGTACTTC
>few|TRBV5-6|TRBJ2-1|TRBD2
CASSLRGTSGASTNEQFF
TGTGCCAGCAGCTTGAGAGGGACTAGCGGGGCCTCAACCAATGAGCAGTTCTTC
>few|TRBV6-5|TRBJ1-1|.
CASSYSFNMNAEAFF
TGTGCCAGCAGTTACTCCTTCAACATGAACGCTGAAGCTTTCTTT
>few|TRBV2|TRBJ2-5|.
CASSGLGGGREETQYF
TGTGCCAGCAGCGGGCTGGGAGGGGGACGGGAAGAGACCCAGTACTTC
>.|TRBV5-4|TRBJ2-1|TRBD2
CASSFGGSYNEQFF
TGTGCCAGCAGCTTCGGGGGGTCCTACAATGAGCAGTTCTTC
>.|TRBV27|TRBJ1-2|TRBD1
CASSPRTGGAGYTF
TGTGCCAGCAGTCCGCGGACAGGGGGCGCTGGCTACACCTTC
>few|TRBV18|TRBJ2-5|TRBD1
CASSPGTGGLRETQYF
TGTGCCAGCTCACCAGGGACAGGGGGCCTAAGGGAGACCCAGTACTTC
>.|TRBV11-3|TRBJ2-3|TRBD2
CASSKERDTDTQYF
TGTGCCAGCAGTAAAGAGCGGGACACAGATACGCAGTATTTT
>few|TRBV5-1|TRBJ2-3|TRBD2
CASSLAVSGGFTDTQYF
TGCGCCAGCAGCTTGGCCGTTTCGGGAGGGTTCACAGATACGCAGTATTTT
>few|TRBV15|TRBJ2-7|TRBD1
CATSRDLGQGVHEQYF
TGTGCCACCAGCAGAGATTTGGGACAGGGGGTCCACGAGCAGTACTTC
>.|TRBV4-1|TRBJ2-7|.
CASSQEVRGSYEQYF
TGCGCCAGCAGCCAAGAGGTCCGGGGAAGCTACGAGCAGTACTTC
>.|TRBV7-9|TRBJ1-1|.
CASSLRGSEAFF
TGTGCCAGCAGCTTAAGGGGGTCAGAAGCTTTCTTT
>few|TRBV6-1|TRBJ1-1|.
CASSHTGSTEAFF
TGTGCCAGCAGCCATACAGGGAGCACTGAAGCTTTCTTT
>.|TRBV5-1|TRBJ2-1|.
CASSLGQGRNEQFF
TGCGCCAGCAGCTTGGGGCAGGGTCGGAATGAGCAGTTCTTC
>.|TRBV7-2|TRBJ1-1|TRBD1
CASSLSGQGGTEAFF
TGTGCCAGCAGCTTATCGGGACAGGGCGGCACTGAAGCTTTCTTT
>few|TRBV9|TRBJ2-7|.
CASSVMDFSYEQYF
TGTGCCAGCAGCGTTATGGACTTTTCCTACGAGCAGTACTTC
>.|TRBV5-1|TRBJ2-7|.
CASSVVGGAYEQYF
TGCGCCAGCAGCGTGGTAGGGGGGGCCTACGAGCAGTACTTC
>.|TRBV7-7|TRBJ2-2|TRBD2
CASSSRGGLAGNTGELFF
TGTGCCAGCAGCTCGAGAGGGGGACTAGCGGGAAACACCGGGGAGCTGTTTTTT
>few|TRBV2|TRBJ2-5|.
CASRPRTGLEAQYF
TGTGCCAGCAGGCCCAGGACGGGTTTGGAGGCCCAGTACTTC
>.|TRBV14|TRBJ1-2|.
CASSDRDTPNYGYTF
TGTGCCAGCAGCGACCGGGACACGCCGAACTATGGCTACACCTTC